A selection of T cell receptor beta chains follows, all from one sample in a study of tumor-infiltrating lymphocytes in localized non-small cell lung cancer. TCRdb's copy holds only in-frame clones and misses some; the assay was immunoSEQ multiplex PCR. In the table there are just under 6,500 clones, 55% to 75% of which are singletons. Sequences were obtained from lung tumor tissue. The receptors originated from a human donor with non-small cell lung cancer. The CDR3 runs from the conserved cysteine through the conserved F or W. The D gene is left open where the match is weak. Expanded clones are given a class, and other clones once, few, many or no size at all.

d_call	clone_size	j_call	v_call	cdr3_nt	cdr3_aa
NA	NA	TRBJ1-2	TRBV18	TGTGCCAGCTCACCACGCCGGACGGAGGCTAACTATGGCTACACCTTC	CASSPRRTEANYGYTF
NA	NA	TRBJ2-7	TRBV28	TGTGCCAGCAGTTTGGAGGGGGCGTCCTACGAGCAGTACTTC	CASSLEGASYEQYF
NA	NA	TRBJ1-1	TRBV7-8	TGTGCCAGCAGCTTAGTCTCCGGGGCTGAAGCTTTCTTT	CASSLVSGAEAFF
NA	NA	TRBJ1-5	TRBV7-8	TGTGCCAGCAGCTTAGACAGGGTTAACCCAAATCAGCCCCAGCATTTT	CASSLDRVNPNQPQHF
TRBD1	once	TRBJ1-2	TRBV5-6	TGTGCCAGCAGCTTCTACGACAGGGGCACTAACTATGGCTACACCTTC	CASSFYDRGTNYGYTF
NA	NA	TRBJ2-1	TRBV29-1	TGCAGCGTTGTCCCGAGCCTTAGCTCCTACAATGAGCAGTTCTTC	CSVVPSLSSYNEQFF
TRBD1	NA	TRBJ2-6	TRBV28	TGTGCCAGCAGTTGGACAGGGAGTAACTCTGGGGCCAACGTCCTGACTTTC	CASSWTGSNSGANVLTF
TRBD2	NA	TRBJ2-2	TRBV28	TGTGCCAGCAGTTTTCTCTCAGCGGGAGTCACCGGGGAGCTGTTTTTT	CASSFLSAGVTGELFF
NA	NA	TRBJ1-6	TRBV30	TGTGCCTGGATGGACTCGAACTCCTATAATTCACCCCTCCACTTT	CAWMDSNSYNSPLHF
NA	NA	TRBJ1-5	TRBV5-1	TGCGCCAGCAGCTTGAGGGGGGCGCGCAATCAGCCCCAGCATTTT	CASSLRGARNQPQHF
NA	NA	TRBJ1-5	TRBV7-2	TGTGCCAGCAGCTTGGGGGGATATCAGCCCCAGCATTTT	CASSLGGYQPQHF
NA	NA	TRBJ2-1	TRBV7-9	TGTGCCAGCAGCTTGGGGCATGATGAGCAGTTCTTC	CASSLGHDEQFF
NA	NA	TRBJ1-5	TRBV4-1	TGCGCCAGCAGCCAAGGGCAGAATAGCAATCAGCCCCAGCATTTT	CASSQGQNSNQPQHF
NA	NA	TRBJ1-4	TRBV29-1	TGCAGCGTTTTTGGGACCGCAAATGAAAAACTGTTTTTT	CSVFGTANEKLFF
NA	few	TRBJ2-5	TRBV10-3	TGTGCCATCAGTGAGTTGGACAGGGAGGGAGAGACCCAGTACTTC	CAISELDREGETQYF
NA	NA	TRBJ2-2	TRBV18	TGTGCCAGCTCACCCTCCGTAACCGGGGAGCTGTTTTTT	CASSPSVTGELFF
NA	NA	TRBJ2-1	TRBV15	TGTGCCACCAGCAGAGGGGCGGGCTGGGCGGGGTACAATGAGCAGTTCTTC	CATSRGAGWAGYNEQFF
TRBD1	NA	TRBJ2-7	TRBV15	TGTGCCACCAGCGGGACAGGGGTCTACGAGCAGTACTTC	CATSGTGVYEQYF
TRBD2	NA	TRBJ2-1	TRBV6-5	TGTGCCAGCAGTTACCGGACTAGCGGCTACAATGAGCAGTTCTTC	CASSYRTSGYNEQFF
TRBD2	few	TRBJ2-7	TRBV7-2	TGTGCCAGCAGCTTATACGGGAGGGAGCAGTACTTC	CASSLYGREQYF
TRBD1	few	TRBJ2-7	TRBV10-3	TGTGCCATCAGTGAGGACTCCGGGACAGGGGGAAACTACGAGCAGTACTTC	CAISEDSGTGGNYEQYF
NA	NA	TRBJ1-1	TRBV11-3	TGTGCCAGCAGCTCTGGGTGGGAGGAAGCTTTCTTT	CASSSGWEEAFF
TRBD1	few	TRBJ2-2	TRBV5-1	TGCGCCAGCAGAACCGGGACAGGGGGAAACACCGGGGAGCTGTTTTTT	CASRTGTGGNTGELFF
NA	NA	TRBJ2-1	TRBV4-1	TGCGCCAGCAGCCCCAGAGTGGTCCATGAGCAGTTCTTC	CASSPRVVHEQFF
TRBD2	few	TRBJ2-7	TRBV5-8	TGTGCCAGCAGCTTGGAAAGGACTAGCGGGAAGCAGTACTTC	CASSLERTSGKQYF
NA	medium-sized	TRBJ2-2	TRBV7-9	TGTGCCAGCAGCTTGGCTTTCGGGGAGCTGTTTTTT	CASSLAFGELFF
TRBD1	NA	TRBJ1-6	TRBV7-6	TGTGCCAGCAGCGCACGACAGGGAGACTCACCCCTCCACTTT	CASSARQGDSPLHF